Detailed here is one T cell receptor beta chain. Its specific antigen is unknown. Per-nucleotide qualities are absent, and no much larger clonotype sits a single base away. This sample was taken from a study of cytomegalovirus exposure and HLA in healthy donors (TCRdb year 2017). Notes on the research overall: An earlier analysis of approximately 590 of the donors reported about 250 Gb of sequence data and more than 90 million unique TCR beta sequences from some 180 million T cells. About five DR-DQ haplotypes were handled as single units for association and clustering because linkage in the cohort was strong. High-throughput TCR immunosequencing, statistical association of individual TCRs with disease status, and machine learning were combined to predict cytomegalovirus infection status. In an earlier analysis of roughly 540 of the donors, high-throughput TCR beta sequencing was used to judge whether each TCR beta V gene segment behaved as functional or pseudogenic. Both class I and class II loci were covered by HLA typing, at four-digit resolution. A later analysis re-analyzed previously published TCR beta repertoires from 666 donors and added high-resolution HLA genotyping to study TCR occurrence patterns. Roughly 300 gigabases of sequencing data and approximately 85 million unique TCR sequences were included in an early release covering around 600 HLA-typed donors. A later genetic analysis took genome-wide SNP genotypes for about three fifths of the roughly 700 donors and used that subset as a discovery cohort. Across approximately 420 genotyped donors of the cohort, an average of about 240,000 unique TCR beta nucleotide sequences per donor were sequenced, and approximately 17% of those sequences were non-productive. A separate validation cohort of 100 to 150 different subjects was used in addition to the 666-subject first cohort. The study used immunosequencing to profile the T cell repertoires of 666 subjects and linked those repertoires to cytomegalovirus serostatus. Rather than drawing on any new phenotypic data, the later analysis identified candidate immune exposures from TCR beta sequences and the way those sequences occurred across donors. The study aimed to test whether cataloging public T cell receptors could reveal signatures of past pathogen exposure. The number of donors typed differed by locus, with about 629-640 for A, B, C, DRB1 and DQB1, approximately 500 for DQA1, about 610 for DPA1, and around 450 for DPB1. Of the 398 genotyped donors, 80% to 90% were placed in the genetic ancestry cluster associated with self-reported Caucasian donors. Donor age, sex, ethnicity and CMV serostatus were compiled alongside the repertoire data. Every repertoire in the discovery cohort had been generated on one and the same sequencing platform. General study outcomes and caveats: The authors suggested that the approach could potentially be extended to other disease states and immunological phenotypes. A later analysis found that TCR association rates varied across HLA loci, with DRB1 alleles showing the most associated TCRs and HLA-C alleles the fewest. A cluster of highly shared sequence variants was judged likely to represent a technical artifact of the sequencing pipeline. HLA typing was unavailable for some donors at each locus, so association tests used only the typed subset. According to a later analysis, most CMV-associated TCR beta chains appeared to be HLA-restricted, and the HLA associations seemed to be driven largely by CMV exposure. The cohort was sequenced for TCR beta chains only, and without alpha or paired-chain data the features that could be detected were limited. Specific HLA alleles were associated with 15,000 to 20,000 TCR beta sequences at a false discovery rate of 0.05 in a later analysis. A further reported finding was that TCR beta sequences accurately predicted the HLA-A and HLA-B alleles for most subjects in the first cohort. The only immune exposure information available for the cohort was CMV serostatus. Some IMGT-functional V segments, including TRBV6-2 and TRBV6-3, could not be told apart with the 87-base-pair reads, so those segments were excluded. In an earlier analysis of roughly 500 of the donors, most TCR beta V segments appeared in productive rearrangements about 87% or about 30% of the time, broadly matching IMGT annotations. Several of the top co-occurrence clusters appeared to be linked to parvovirus B19, influenza, CMV and Epstein-Barr virus, according to a later analysis. In the study, some 180 TCR beta chains were listed as associated with cytomegalovirus. The presence/absence analyses assumed that sequencing depth was roughly uniform across donors, and that assumption may not be true. Most TCR sequences were observed very rarely across donors, whereas some public TCRs were present in many individuals. The earlier analysis of about 600 of the donors excluded roughly 17 rarely observed V segments, including chromosome 9 orphons, because counts were too low. An association between a missense DCLRE1C variant and V-gene and J-gene trimming of TCR beta chains was found in a later genetic analysis and replicated in an independent cohort. A later genetic analysis reported fewer N-insertions in productive TCRs among donors in an Asian-associated ancestry cluster than the roughly 690-donor mean. Strong co-occurrence of HLA alleles, especially DR and DQ, made assigning TCR associations to individual alleles difficult. Linkage disequilibrium might explain the correlated functional status among segregating V segments, but an unknown experimental factor could not be excluded. A later analysis found that HLA-associated TCR beta chains were more clonally expanded and had lower generation probabilities than equally common non-associated chains. A few of the identified cytomegalovirus-associated TCR beta chains were confirmed in vitro to be specific for cytomegalovirus antigens. The classifier was reported to diagnose cytomegalovirus status with high specificity and sensitivity in both the original and validation cohorts.

The library relied on the immunoSEQ multiplex PCR assay. For the multiplex PCR, a mixture combining 60 forward primers for TCR Vbeta segments and 13 reverse primers for TCR Jbeta segments was used. Amplification of the CDR3 region of rearranged TCR beta genes was performed with a multiplex PCR assay on genomic DNA. On the Illumina HiSeq System, the amplified TCR beta libraries were sequenced as 87-base-pair reads. As for how the authors treated the data: Across the 670 or so repertoires, a later analysis counted 60 million to 90 million unique TCR beta chains, approximately 10 million of which were shared by at least two donors. Raw reads were error-corrected and collapsed into unique sequences with a nearest-neighbor algorithm that merged closely related sequences to remove PCR and sequencing errors. Alignment of CDR3 sequences to IMGT reference sequences was used to assign V, D and J gene segments. For a sequence to be retained, a match of at least six nucleotides to both a V gene segment and a J gene segment was required. Rearrangements were classified as productive when the CDR3 lacked stop codons and remained in frame with V and J, and all other rearrangements were classified as non-productive. Following IMGT convention, CDR3 was defined as the stretch from the second conserved V-encoded cysteine to the conserved J-encoded phenylalanine. Sequences without an unambiguous match to a single V gene segment were excluded from the earlier analysis of several hundred of the donors. An earlier analysis of just under 600 of the donors called V segments functional above 56.7% productive rearrangements and segregating when the between-donor standard deviation exceeded 5%. To diagnose cytomegalovirus status from the catalog of TCR beta chain sequences, a statistical classification framework was built. In a later analysis, V and J genes were assigned by comparing TCR nucleotide sequences against IMGT/GENE-DB human TR gene sequences. A later analysis assigned CDR3 sequences and most-parsimonious VDJ recombination scenarios with the TCRdist pipeline. In a later analysis, each TCR beta chain was defined by its CDR3 amino acid sequence together with its V-gene family, and reads lacking a unique V-gene family were excluded. As a way to deal with suspected cross-contamination and a sequencing artifact, a later analysis dropped 500 to 700 nucleotide sequences that were highly shared and had low generation probability. For each public chain, a later analysis derived a clonal expansion index from normalized ranks of inferred template counts within each repertoire. Generation probabilities in a later analysis came from a VDJ recombination model fitted to out-of-frame rearrangements, and those results were checked against IGoR. In a later analysis, hypergeometric tests were used to score TCR-TCR, TCR-HLA and TCR-CMV co-occurrence, with a repertoire-size bias correction applied to TCR pairs. In a later analysis, false discovery rates were estimated by permuting HLA or CMV assignments 20 times. A later analysis grouped co-occurring TCRs with DBSCAN, adding TCRdist sequence similarity when clustering within HLA-allele-positive subsets. For co-occurrence clustering, repertoires with fewer than 30,000 or more than 120,000 public chains were excluded, along with a handful of repertoires with anomalous nucleotide sharing. This immuneACCESS table, as held by TCRdb, lists in-frame sequences with V and J called but not all clones. Of the missing ones, under half trace to an unresolved V gene in checked studies; the others have no known cause. V, J and clone size reflect that table, while D and trimming were determined from the DNA. Recorded for this sample are about 140,000 clones; around 80% of them occurred a single time. Around 2.5% of the sample is in the top ten clones.

In total, more than 500 healthy bone marrow donors made up the cohort. Cohort members were all nominally healthy when sampled, although unrecorded immune exposures were likely present. The donor tested CMV seronegative and was one of the 352 seronegative cohort members. A peripheral blood sample was collected from each donor, and TCR beta sequencing was performed on peripheral blood mononuclear cells. Genomic DNA extraction from the blood cell samples was performed with the Qiagen DNeasy Blood Extraction Kit. Taken from cysteine to phenylalanine, the CDR3 has 16 residues. Only CDR3 DNA remains: 48 bases, in frame from the first base. At the junction V is shortened by 5 bases and J by 6 bases, with 19 bases in between. CDR1 and CDR2 are drawn from the germline V gene: KGHSH, LQKENI.

The chain was built from TRBV18 and TRBJ2-2; TRBD2 might be the D gene, on 6 matching bases. The sample was PBMCs. This sequence was found in a man aged 45-60 years in good health and CMV-seronegative. The DNA reads as follows: TGTGCCAGCTCAGCCGGGGGACTCCCGCGGGCCGGGGAGCTGTTTTTT. Protein translation: CASSAGGLPRAGELFF.